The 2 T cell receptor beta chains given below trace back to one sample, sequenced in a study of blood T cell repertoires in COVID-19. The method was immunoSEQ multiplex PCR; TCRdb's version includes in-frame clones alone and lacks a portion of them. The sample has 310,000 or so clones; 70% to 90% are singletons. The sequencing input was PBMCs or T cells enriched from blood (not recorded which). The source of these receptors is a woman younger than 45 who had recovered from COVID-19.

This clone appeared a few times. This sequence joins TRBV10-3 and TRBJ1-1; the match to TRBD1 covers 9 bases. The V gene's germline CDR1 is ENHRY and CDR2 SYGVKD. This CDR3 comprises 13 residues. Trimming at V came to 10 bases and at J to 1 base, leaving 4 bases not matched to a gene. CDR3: CATWTGANTEAFF. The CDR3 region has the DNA TGTGCCACCTGGACAGGGGCGAACACTGAAGCTTTCTTT.

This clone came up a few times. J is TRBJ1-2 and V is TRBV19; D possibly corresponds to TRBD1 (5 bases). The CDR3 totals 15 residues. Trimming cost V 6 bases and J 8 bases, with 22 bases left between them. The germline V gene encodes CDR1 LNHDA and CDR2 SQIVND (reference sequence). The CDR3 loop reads CASSTTRGGGGGYTF. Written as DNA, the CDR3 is TGTGCCAGTAGCACTACTCGGGGGGGAGGAGGAGGCTACACCTTC.